This entry lists 24 T cell receptor beta chains sequenced from one sample in a study of CD8 T cells in Susac syndrome. Reverse transcription of roughly 0.45 to 1 ug RNA was performed with random hexamers. TCRdb processed the immunoSEQ multiplex PCR reads anew with MiXCR; each CDR3 protein has one entry. The table shows a few hundred thousand distinct CDR3 sequences, with approximately 95% occurring only once. Sequencing used CD4+ T cells from PBMCs. These receptors all come from a human donor with multiple sclerosis.

This rearrangement joins TRBV29-1 to TRBJ2-7; 9 bases match TRBD2. Trimming cost V 3 bases and J 5 bases; bases outside gene matches: 5. The CDR3 runs 13 residues. Germline CDR1 SQVTM, CDR2 ANQGSEA. As DNA, the CDR3 is TGCAGCGTTGATTCAGGCGGGGGGGACGAGCAGTACTTC. This encodes CSVDSGGGDEQYF.

V and J are TRBV7-2 and TRBJ2-5; D not certain. This CDR3 comprises 15 residues. Trimming removed 1 base at V and 5 bases at J, with 14 bases between. The germline CDR1 and CDR2 sequences are SGHTA and FQGNSA. CDR3 nucleotide sequence: TGTGCCAGCAGCTTAGGCTCCCGGTTGGGGGAGACCCAGTACTTC. Residues: CASSLGSRLGETQYF.

This chain joins TRBV29-1 and TRBJ2-1, with D unclear. The germline V gene has CDR1 SQVTM and CDR2 ANQGSEA. The CDR3 consists of 12 residues. Trimming stripped 3 bases from V and 7 bases from J, with 10 bases between. Written as DNA, the CDR3 is TGCAGCGTTGATGGGCTAGTAAATGAGCAGTTCTTC. This encodes CSVDGLVNEQFF.

This clonotype appeared a single time. The chain recombines TRBV24-1 with TRBJ2-3; D is ambiguous. V gave up 2 bases and J gave up 0 bases, with 5 bases separating them. Germline V gives CDR1 KGHDR, CDR2 SFDVKD. This CDR3 is 14 amino acids long. The chain's CDR3 is CATSDSPSTDTQYF. DNA of the CDR3: TGTGCCACCAGTGATTCACCCAGCACAGATACGCAGTATTTT.

The rearrangement joins TRBV2 to TRBJ2-7, with D uncertain. CDR1 SNHLY and CDR2 FYNNEI come from the germline V gene. The CDR3 spans 12 residues. With 8 bases removed from V and 1 base from J, the gap between germline ends came to 9 bases. The CDR3 loop is CASRVQSYEQYF. In DNA form, the CDR3 reads TGTGCCAGCCGGGTTCAGTCCTACGAGCAGTACTTC.

V usage is TRBV6-5 and J usage is TRBJ1-2; TRBD1 matches at 12 bases. Germline assignment: CDR1 MNHEY and CDR2 SVGAGI. V was pared by 9 bases and J by 5 bases, with 4 bases of the junction left unmatched. CDR3 length: 13 residues. CDR3 in DNA: TGTGCCAGTGGGGACAGGGGGCGTTATGGCTACACCTTC. Protein: CASGDRGRYGYTF.

This clonotype was found once. The J gene is TRBJ2-5, the V gene TRBV5-1; weak D call: TRBD1 (6 bases). Germline CDR1 SGHRS, CDR2 YFSETQ. The CDR3 has 14 residues. Trimming cost V 5 bases and J 0 bases, with 11 bases left between them. The CDR3 DNA follows: TGCGCCAGCAGAGAGGGGGTGTACCAAGAGACCCAGTACTTC. Its protein is CASREGVYQETQYF.

This clonotype appeared once. The genes are TRBV29-1 and TRBJ1-1; D gene unclear. CDR1 is SQVTM, CDR2 ANQGSEA, per germline. Trimming took off 0 bases at V and 1 base at J, with 6 bases between the two ends. The CDR3 length is 13 residues. CDR3 DNA: TGCAGCGTTGAAGATAAACGGAACACTGAAGCTTTCTTT. This sequence encodes CSVEDKRNTEAFF. The full variable domain, completed using reference TRBV29-1 and TRBJ1-1, is SAVISQKPSRDICQRGTSLTIQCQVDSQVTMMFWYRQQPGQSLTLIATANQGSEATYESGFVIDKFPISRPNLTFSTLTVSNMSPEDSSIYLCSVEDKRNTEAFFGQGTRLTVV.

This clonotype was detected once. The chain recombines TRBV12-3 or TRBV12-4 with TRBJ2-3, with D perhaps matching TRBD2 (6 bases). The CDR3 totals 14 residues. The V end lost 5 bases, the J end lost 1 base, and 10 bases lay between the germline ends. The CDR3 DNA reads TGTGCCAGCAGTAAGAGCGGGCGCACAGATACGCAGTATTTT. The encoded protein is CASSKSGRTDTQYF.

The chain has TRBV5-4 and TRBJ1-1; D possibly corresponds to TRBD1 (6 bases). The V gene's germline CDR1 is SGHNT and CDR2 YYREEE (reference sequence). This CDR3 spans 15 amino acids. Trimming pared 2 bases from V and 3 bases from J, leaving 14 bases between. DNA for the CDR3: TGTGCCAGCAGCTTTTTACAGGGACGAGACACTGAAGCTTTCTTT. Its translation is CASSFLQGRDTEAFF.

V usage is TRBV20-1 and J usage is TRBJ2-5, with a possible D match to TRBD1 (5 bases). Looked up from germline, CDR1 is DFQATT and CDR2 is SNEGSKA (reference sequence). V dropped 6 bases and J dropped 5 bases, with 10 bases sitting between them. CDR3 length: 11 residues. The CDR3, as DNA: TGCAGTGCAACAGGACCCGAGACCCAGTACTTC. It specifies CSATGPETQYF.

This clonotype was recorded once. The chain is built from TRBV2 and TRBJ1-2; no reliable D call. The V gene lost 4 bases and the J gene lost 1 base, with 10 bases spanning the gap. Per the germline V gene, CDR1 is SNHLY and CDR2 is FYNNEI. This CDR3 is built from 14 residues. CDR3 sequence: CASSVVSSNYGYTF. The CDR3 DNA sequence: TGTGCCAGCAGTGTAGTGAGCAGTAACTATGGCTACACCTTC. Full variable domain (outside the CDR3, taken from reference TRBV2 and TRBJ1-2): EPEVTQTPSHQVTQMGQEVILRCVPISNHLYFYWYRQILGQKVEFLVSFYNNEISEKSEIFDDQFSVERPDGSNFTLKIRSTKLEDSAMYFCASSVVSSNYGYTFGSGTRLTVV.

This clonotype came up once. The chain has TRBV20-1 and TRBJ1-1; 9 bases agree with TRBD1. Germline V gene lookup returns CDR1 DFQATT and CDR2 SNEGSKA (reference sequence). The CDR3 has 13 amino acids. V shed 6 bases and J 1 base; nucleotides not matched to a gene: 3. The CDR3 DNA reads TGCAGTGCCGCGACAGGGGGGAACACTGAAGCTTTCTTT. Protein sequence: CSAATGGNTEAFF.

The J gene is TRBJ2-7, the V gene TRBV15; possibly TRBD2 for D (6 bases). Germline loops: CDR1 LNHNV, CDR2 YYDKDF (reference sequence). Trimming removed 4 bases at V and 6 bases at J, with 13 bases between. This CDR3 region has 13 residues. In DNA, the CDR3 is TGTGCCACCAGCAAACAAAAGGAGGGCGAGCAGTACTTC. This encodes CATSKQKEGEQYF.

This clonotype was counted a single time. This chain uses TRBV5-1 with TRBJ2-7; 8 nucleotides align to TRBD2. The trim removed 0 bases at V and 0 bases at J, leaving 5 bases unmatched. CDR1 is SGHRS, CDR2 YFSETQ, per germline. There are 16 residues in the CDR3. The CDR3 spells CASSLVLAGISYEQYF. The CDR3 DNA is TGCGCCAGCAGCTTGGTATTAGCGGGGATCTCCTACGAGCAGTACTTC. The full variable domain, its missing parts supplied by reference TRBV5-1 and TRBJ2-7, is KAGVTQTPRYLIKTRGQQVTLSCSPISGHRSVSWYQQTPGQGLQFLFEYFSETQRNKGNFPGRFSGRQFSNSRSEMNVSTLELGDSALYLCASSLVLAGISYEQYFGPGTRLTVT.

The gene calls are TRBV3-1 and TRBJ2-1; D is perhaps TRBD2 (6 bases). Trimming shortened V by 0 bases and J by 3 bases, and 9 bases separated the two germline ends. The CDR3 contains 15 residues. In germline, CDR1 is LGHDT, CDR2 YNNKEL (reference sequence). For the CDR3, the DNA is TGTGCCAGCAGCCAAGAGCAAGCGGGCTACAATGAGCAGTTCTTC. Its protein is CASSQEQAGYNEQFF.

The V gene is TRBV27, the J gene TRBJ2-2; a possible D gene is TRBD2 (6 bases). The ends were cut back, 5 bases at V and 7 bases at J, with 11 bases in the middle. This CDR3 is built from 13 residues. Germline V gene data show CDR1 as MNHEY and CDR2 as SMNVEV (reference sequence). The CDR3 bases are TGTGCCAGCAGTCTGCTGGAGGGCGGGGAGCTGTTTTTT. Protein: CASSLLEGGELFF.

The chain links TRBV29-1 to TRBJ1-2; the D is unclear. Germline CDR1 reads SQVTM; CDR2 reads ANQGSEA. The length of the CDR3 is 12 residues. V shed 2 bases and J shed 6 bases, with 10 bases lying between them. CDR3 DNA sequence: TGCAGCGTTGAACGGAAGGGCGATGGCTACACCTTC. Translating gives CSVERKGDGYTF.

This clonotype showed up just once. The CDR3 is CASSQVAGQAYEQYF. The CDR3 bases are TGTGCCAGCAGCCAAGTTGCGGGACAAGCCTACGAGCAGTACTTC. This chain uses TRBV3-1 with TRBJ2-7, with D perhaps given as TRBD1 or TRBD2 (6 bases each). CDR1 and CDR2 from the germline V gene are LGHDT and YNNKEL (reference sequence). CDR3 length: 15 residues. V dropped 1 base and J dropped 2 bases, with 12 bases sitting between them.

This chain connects TRBV6-1 to TRBJ2-1, with D perhaps given as TRBD1 or TRBD2 (5 bases each). Trimming took off 6 bases at V and 9 bases at J, with 24 bases between the two ends. This CDR3 is 16 amino acids long. Germline V CDR1 and CDR2: MNHNS, SASEGT. The CDR3 coding sequence is TGTGCCAGCAGCCGACCTCCCGGGGCTCGTCGGGTTGAGCAGTTCTTC. It codes for CASSRPPGARRVEQFF.

This sequence joins TRBV7-3 and TRBJ2-1; possible D gene TRBD2, 6 bases. This CDR3 has 15 residues. From germline, CDR1 is SGHTA and CDR2 FQGTGA. Trimming took 6 bases from V and 3 from J, leaving 15 bases between them. The CDR3 is CASRLGGGVYNEQFF. The CDR3 nucleotides are TGTGCCAGCAGGCTCGGAGGCGGGGTCTACAATGAGCAGTTCTTC. The full variable domain, its missing parts supplied by reference TRBV7-3 and TRBJ2-1, is GAGVSQTPSNKVTEKGKYVELRCDPISGHTALYWYRQSLGQGPEFLIYFQGTGAADDSGLPNDRFFAVRPEGSVSTLKIQRTERGDSAVYLCASRLGGGVYNEQFFGPGTRLTVL.

The V and J genes are TRBV20-1 and TRBJ2-5; D remains ambiguous. Trimming took off 8 bases at V and 1 base at J, with 8 bases between the two ends. This CDR3 is built from 11 residues. Germline V gives CDR1 DFQATT, CDR2 SNEGSKA (reference sequence). The CDR3 here is CSLGIQETQYF. The CDR3 nucleotides read TGCAGTCTGGGCATCCAAGAGACCCAGTACTTC.

The chain uses TRBV5-4 and TRBJ2-4, with TRBD1 as a possible D gene (6 bases). The CDR3 runs to 13 residues. The germline V gene encodes CDR1 SGHNT and CDR2 YYREEE (reference sequence). Trimming took 6 bases from V and 8 from J, leaving 15 bases between them. CDR3 residues: CASTSPRGDIQYF. The CDR3 DNA reads TGTGCCAGCACATCCCCCAGGGGTGACATTCAGTACTTC.

This clonotype has only one observation. The chain links TRBV29-1 to TRBJ2-1; D is perhaps TRBD2 (5 bases). This CDR3 has 12 residues. CDR1 is SQVTM and CDR2 is ANQGSEA in the germline V gene. V dropped 7 bases and J dropped 7 bases, with 14 bases sitting between them. CDR3 sequence: CSATGLGNEQFF. CDR3 in DNA: TGCAGCGCCACCGGACTTGGTAATGAGCAGTTCTTC.